The clone carrying this T cell receptor beta chain was counted only a few times. Residents of over 20 US areas, aged about 18 to 89 years, made up the participants. Recovery meant two consecutive negative NP/OP PCR tests, professional clearance, or resolved symptoms. Produced via immunoSEQ multiplex PCR; TCRdb's table is partial and in-frame only. The sample yields about 330,000 clones, more than 75% seen once. The sample belongs to a study of blood T cell repertoires in COVID-19. In the study overall: T cells, B-cell-depleted T cells, or PBMCs supplied cDNA or gDNA.

CDR3 length: 15 residues. Trimming removed 2 bases at V and 1 base at J, with 11 bases between. Germline V gene sequence: CDR1 PRHDT, CDR2 FYEKMQ (reference sequence). The sample was PBMCs or T cells enriched from blood (not recorded which). This chain uses TRBV13 with TRBJ1-1; D is unclear. The TCR was taken from a woman aged 18-30 years who had recovered from COVID-19. CDR3: CASSLLGAGNTEAFF. The CDR3 DNA is TGTGCCAGCAGCTTACTGGGCGCAGGGAACACTGAAGCTTTCTTT. The whole variable domain, remainder taken from reference TRBV13 and TRBJ1-1, is AAGVIQSPRHLIKEKRETATLKCYPIPRHDTVYWYQQGPGQDPQFLISFYEKMQSDKGSIPDRFSAQQFSDYHSELNMSSLELGDSALYFCASSLLGAGNTEAFFGQGTRLTVV.